What follows are 32 T cell receptor beta chains derived from one specimen sequenced in a study of OX40 agonist ivuxolimab in advanced cancers. Clones were sequenced by immunoSEQ multiplex PCR, and TCRdb holds only the in-frame ones, with some missing. Of about 70,000 clones in the sample, about 90% were seen once. Sequencing was performed on CD4+ or CD8+ T cells sorted from blood, taken in a trial of the OX40 agonist ivuxolimab. These receptors were taken from an adult with an advanced solid tumor such as melanoma, head and neck, liver or kidney cancer.

The chain uses TRBV9 and TRBJ1-6, with no clear D. The V and J ends lost 4 bases and 0 bases respectively, with 14 bases between them. Germline CDR1 and CDR2: SGDLS and YYNGEE. CDR3 length: 17 residues. Written as DNA, the CDR3 is TGTGCCAGCAGCACGCGATCACAGAGCTCCTATAATTCACCCCTCCACTTT. Its translation is CASSTRSQSSYNSPLHF.

This chain joins TRBV2 and TRBJ1-4, with D perhaps matching TRBD1 (5 bases). This CDR3 contains 17 residues. Looked up from germline, CDR1 is SNHLY and CDR2 is FYNNEI. Trimming cost V 6 bases and J 8 bases, with 25 bases left between them. CDR3 region: CASRDHSLRASGEKLFF. In nucleotides, the CDR3 is TGTGCCAGCAGGGACCACTCCCTCAGGGCCTCTGGAGAAAAACTGTTTTTT.

This clone has a single count. This chain connects TRBV13 to TRBJ2-1; 7 nucleotides line up with TRBD1. The length of the CDR3 is 14 residues. Germline V gives CDR1 PRHDT, CDR2 FYEKMQ (reference sequence). V lost 5 bases, J lost 4 bases, and 5 bases stayed unmatched. This CDR3 is CASSPGTVYNEQFF. The DNA for the CDR3 is TGTGCCAGCAGCCCCGGGACAGTTTACAATGAGCAGTTCTTC.

The chain carries TRBV30 and TRBJ2-7; D uncertain. Germline CDR1 and CDR2: GTSNPN and SVGIG (reference sequence). This CDR3 comprises 13 residues. V lost 0 bases, J lost 5 bases, and 11 bases lay in between. As DNA, the CDR3 is TGTGCCTGGAGTGTAGGTATCTTTGACGAGCAGTACTTC. The encoded protein is CAWSVGIFDEQYF.

In its sample, this clone is medium-sized. The chain links TRBV7-2 to TRBJ1-3, with D perhaps TRBD1 (5 bases). The germline gives CDR1 SGHTA, CDR2 FQGNSA. The CDR3 runs 13 residues. Trimming cost V 10 bases and J 0 bases, with 10 bases left between them. CDR3 in amino acids: CATTGTSGNTIYF. The CDR3 DNA follows: TGTGCCACTACCGGGACCTCTGGAAACACCATATATTTT.

The V and J genes are TRBV4-1 and TRBJ2-7, with D hard to call. The CDR3 extends over 15 amino acids. Germline V gene data show CDR1 as MGHRA and CDR2 as YSYEKL. Trimming left V 1 base short and J 5 bases short, with 15 bases between. CDR3 DNA: TGCGCCAGCAGCCAAGGAAGAGAGTTCCGGAACGAGCAGTACTTC. Its translation: CASSQGREFRNEQYF.

The genes are TRBV11-1 and TRBJ2-3; 9 bases are shared with TRBD2. V lost 5 bases and J lost 2; bases outside the gene matches: 8. Germline CDR1 SGHAT, CDR2 FQDESV (reference sequence). The CDR3 runs to 16 residues. Written as DNA, the CDR3 is TGTGCCAGCAGCCGTTTTAGCGGGGGTCTCACAGATACGCAGTATTTT. It translates to CASSRFSGGLTDTQYF.

The rearrangement uses TRBV11-2 and TRBJ2-7; D is unresolved. Germline CDR1 is SGHAT and CDR2 is FQNNGV. The CDR3 runs 14 residues. Trimming removed 4 bases at V and 2 bases at J, with 12 bases between. This chain's CDR3 is CASSSDGRPYEQYF. The DNA of the CDR3 is TGTGCCAGCAGCTCGGACGGTCGGCCCTACGAGCAGTACTTC.

This rearrangement joins TRBV5-1 to TRBJ2-7; tentatively, D is TRBD1 (5 bases). The CDR3 covers 14 residues. Trimming shortened V by 2 bases and J by 2 bases, and 11 bases separated the two germline ends. CDR1 and CDR2 from the germline V gene are SGHRS and YFSETQ. The chain's CDR3 is CASSFGARTYEQYF. The CDR3 DNA follows: TGCGCCAGCAGCTTTGGGGCCAGAACCTACGAGCAGTACTTC.

The rearrangement uses TRBV13 and TRBJ2-1; TRBD2 aligns across 8 bases. The CDR3 consists of 16 residues. The V segment lost 0 bases and the J segment 4 bases; nucleotides outside the gene matches: 5. CDR1 is PRHDT, CDR2 FYEKMQ, per germline (reference sequence). CDR3 residues: CASSLGVGGAYNEQFF. The CDR3 DNA sequence: TGTGCCAGCAGCTTAGGCGTCGGGGGGGCGTACAATGAGCAGTTCTTC. Full variable domain (missing parts from reference TRBV13 and TRBJ2-1): AAGVIQSPRHLIKEKRETATLKCYPIPRHDTVYWYQQGPGQDPQFLISFYEKMQSDKGSIPDRFSAQQFSDYHSELNMSSLELGDSALYFCASSLGVGGAYNEQFFGPGTRLTVL.

The chain couples TRBV10-1 to TRBJ2-7, with D possibly matching TRBD2 (6 bases). The CDR3 extends over 14 amino acids. Germline CDR1 reads WNHNN; CDR2 reads SYGVQD (reference sequence). The V gene lost 3 bases and the J gene lost 0 bases, with 9 bases spanning the gap. The CDR3 nucleotides are TGCGCCAGCAGTGAAGGGAGGTACTCCTACGAGCAGTACTTC. Encoded protein: CASSEGRYSYEQYF.

The V call is TRBV4-3, the J call TRBJ2-7; 10 nucleotides match TRBD2. Germline CDR1 reads LGHNA; CDR2 reads YSLEER. Germline trimming cut 0 bases from V and 1 base from J; bases unmatched to any gene: 9. This CDR3 is 18 amino acids long. This chain's CDR3 is CASSQDRVETSGSYEQYF. The DNA for the CDR3 is TGCGCCAGCAGCCAAGATAGGGTGGAGACTAGCGGGTCCTACGAGCAGTACTTC.

The chain joins TRBV13 to TRBJ2-7; 11 bases fit TRBD1. The CDR3 has 15 residues. The V gene end was trimmed by 5 bases and the J gene end by 7 bases; junction bases not matched to a gene: 10. Germline V gene data show CDR1 as PRHDT and CDR2 as FYEKMQ (reference sequence). Written as DNA, the CDR3 is TGTGCCAGCAGCCGACCGGGACAGGGGGTTAGGGAGCAGTACTTC. Its protein is CASSRPGQGVREQYF. The variable domain in full, completed from reference TRBV13 and TRBJ2-7, reads AAGVIQSPRHLIKEKRETATLKCYPIPRHDTVYWYQQGPGQDPQFLISFYEKMQSDKGSIPDRFSAQQFSDYHSELNMSSLELGDSALYFCASSRPGQGVREQYFGPGTRLTVT.

In this sample, this clone turned up a few times. CDR3 residues: CASAQGNTEAFF. In DNA, the CDR3 is TGTGCTAGTGCTCAGGGAAACACTGAAGCTTTCTTT. The chain links TRBV12-5 to TRBJ1-1; D might be TRBD1 (5 bases). CDR1 is LGHNT and CDR2 is FRNRAP in the germline V gene. Trimming took off 7 bases at V and 2 bases at J, with 8 bases between the two ends. This CDR3 has 12 amino acids.

The chain employs TRBV28 and TRBJ1-1; D gene uncertain. Germline assignment: CDR1 MDHEN and CDR2 SYDVKM. V was cut by 1 base and J by 1 base, with 7 bases left in between. There are 14 residues in the CDR3. Here the CDR3 reads CASSLSGWNTEAFF. The CDR3 nucleotides read TGTGCCAGCAGTTTATCGGGGTGGAACACTGAAGCTTTCTTT. Full variable domain (outside the CDR3, taken from reference TRBV28 and TRBJ1-1): DVKVTQSSRYLVKRTGEKVFLECVQDMDHENMFWYRQDPGLGLRLIYFSYDVKMKEKGDIPEGYSVSREKKERFSLILESASTNQTSMYLCASSLSGWNTEAFFGQGTRLTVV.

This sequence joins TRBV14 and TRBJ2-3; 7 positions agree with TRBD1. The CDR3 runs 15 residues. J was trimmed by 4 bases and V by 8 bases; bases with no gene match: 12. CDR1 and CDR2 from the germline V gene are SGHDN and FVKESK. The CDR3 sequence is CASARLQTGSDTQYF. For the CDR3, the DNA is TGTGCCAGCGCCAGGTTACAGACAGGGTCAGATACGCAGTATTTT.

This chain connects TRBV5-1 to TRBJ2-5; either TRBD1 or TRBD2 may supply D (5 bases each). Trimming removed 4 bases at V and 1 base at J, with 14 bases between. The CDR3 loop spans 15 amino acids. Germline V gene lookup returns CDR1 SGHRS and CDR2 YFSETQ. For the CDR3, the DNA is TGCGCCAGCAGCGCACGGGACGGGGCCCAAGAGACCCAGTACTTC. It yields the protein CASSARDGAQETQYF.

This chain uses TRBV4-3 with TRBJ2-3; D is unresolved. Trimming left V 2 bases short and J 0 bases short, with 15 bases between. Germline V gene sequence: CDR1 LGHNA, CDR2 YSLEER. This CDR3 spans 17 amino acids. The CDR3 DNA sequence: TGCGCCAGCAGCCAACAAACTACGGCTACTAGCACAGATACGCAGTATTTT. Protein product: CASSQQTTATSTDTQYF.

The V gene is TRBV29-1, the J gene TRBJ1-2; possibly TRBD1 for D (5 bases). The CDR3 runs to 12 residues. CDR1 SQVTM and CDR2 ANQGSEA come from the germline V gene. The V gene lost 6 bases and the J gene lost 7 bases, with 15 bases spanning the gap. CDR3 sequence (DNA): TGCAGCGTCCCCACGGGGGAAGTTGGCTACACCTTC. Protein sequence: CSVPTGEVGYTF. The whole variable domain, remainder taken from reference TRBV29-1 and TRBJ1-2, is SAVISQKPSRDICQRGTSLTIQCQVDSQVTMMFWYRQQPGQSLTLIATANQGSEATYESGFVIDKFPISRPNLTFSTLTVSNMSPEDSSIYLCSVPTGEVGYTFGSGTRLTVV.

A note on this clone: At one of its ends the junction is not consistent with the germline gene, which may arise from a read error. The chain links TRBV7-7 to TRBJ1-1; a weak D match, TRBD1 (6 bases). Germline CDR1 SSHAT, CDR2 FNYEAQ (reference sequence). The CDR3 length is 15 residues. CDR3 sequence (DNA): TGTGCTAGCAGCTTAGAGAGGGGGGTAGAGACTGAAGCTTTCTTT. Its translation: CASSLERGVETEAFF.

The CDR3 loop reads CASSYLTGSKAEAFF. As DNA, the CDR3 is TGTGCCAGCAGTTACCTGACAGGGAGTAAGGCTGAAGCTTTCTTT. The genes are TRBV6-5 and TRBJ1-1; TRBD1 agrees at 7 bases. V was pared by 2 bases and J by 6 bases, with 9 bases of the junction left unmatched. The CDR3 loop spans 15 amino acids. Germline values: CDR1 MNHEY, CDR2 SVGAGI.

The chain's CDR3 is CASSLGIFDNEQFF. The CDR3 nucleotides are TGTGCCAGCAGTTTAGGTATCTTTGACAATGAGCAGTTCTTC. The chain is built from TRBV27 and TRBJ2-1, with D unclear. The germline V and J ends were trimmed by 2 bases and 5 bases, with 10 bases remaining between them. The CDR3 sequence is 14 residues long. Germline CDR1 is MNHEY and CDR2 is SMNVEV (reference sequence).

J is TRBJ2-1 and V is TRBV27; 10 bases fit TRBD2. V lost 6 bases and J lost 3; bases outside the gene matches: 8. Germline lookup yields CDR1 MNHEY and CDR2 SMNVEV (reference sequence). The CDR3 sequence is 16 residues long. CDR3 loop: CASRYTSGVFYNEQFF. CDR3 nucleotides: TGTGCCAGCAGGTATACTAGCGGGGTGTTCTACAATGAGCAGTTCTTC.

The chain carries TRBV6-1 and TRBJ1-4; TRBD1 might be the D (5 bases). This CDR3 contains 15 residues. Germline V CDR1 and CDR2: MNHNS, SASEGT. V lost 5 bases to trimming and J lost 5 bases, with 15 bases between them. CDR3 sequence reads: CASSQGAGRNEKLFF. CDR3 coding DNA: TGTGCCAGCAGTCAGGGTGCGGGGAGGAATGAAAAACTGTTTTTT.

This clone was seen more than once but under ten times. An end of the junction does not agree with germline; a read error may underlie this. The gene calls are TRBV12-5 and TRBJ2-1, with TRBD2 identical over 10 bases. Germline-derived CDR1 and CDR2 are LGHNT and FRNRAP. The CDR3 covers 14 residues. The CDR3 DNA follows: TGTGCTAGTGGGTTGGATCTAGCGGGGGCCGGGCAGTTCTTC. It translates to CASGLDLAGAGQFF.

The chain is built from TRBV5-1 and TRBJ2-7; TRBD2 matches 8 bases. Germline values: CDR1 SGHRS, CDR2 YFSETQ. V was pared by 6 bases and J by 3 bases, with 11 bases of the junction left unmatched. This CDR3 spans 15 amino acids. The CDR3 DNA sequence: TGCGCCAGCACCAGCTTGCCGGGGGGGCTCTACGAGCAGTACTTC. Translation: CASTSLPGGLYEQYF.

V usage is TRBV7-8 and J usage is TRBJ1-6, with 8 nucleotides matching TRBD1. CDR1 SGHVS and CDR2 FQNEAQ come from the germline V gene. There are 18 residues in the CDR3. Trimming took 5 bases from V and 0 from J; bases not matched to a gene: 9. Here the CDR3 DNA reads TGTGCCAGCAGCAGGGCAGGGGACAGGAGCTCCTATAATTCACCCCTCCACTTT. This encodes CASSRAGDRSSYNSPLHF.

This clone turned up a few times. The chain combines TRBV7-2 with TRBJ1-6, with D tentatively TRBD1 (5 bases). Germline V gene data show CDR1 as SGHTA and CDR2 as FQGNSA. This CDR3 region has 13 residues. The ends were cut back, 3 bases at V and 8 bases at J, with 8 bases in the middle. The CDR3 protein is CASSLGEYSPLHF. Written as DNA, the CDR3 is TGTGCCAGCAGCTTGGGGGAGTATTCACCCCTCCACTTT.

This chain joins TRBV6-5 and TRBJ1-1; no reliable D call. The germline CDR1 and CDR2 sequences are MNHEY and SVGAGI. The CDR3 covers 14 residues. V was clipped by 2 bases and J by 1 base, with 8 bases between them. The CDR3 sequence: CASSYGWENTEAFF. Written as DNA, the CDR3 is TGTGCCAGCAGTTACGGGTGGGAGAACACTGAAGCTTTCTTT.

The rearrangement joins TRBV7-9 to TRBJ1-2, with TRBD1 matching 7 bases. This CDR3 is 13 amino acids long. The junction had 9 bases not matched to a gene; V was cut back by 6 bases and J by 8 bases. Germline values: CDR1 SEHNR, CDR2 FQNEAQ (reference sequence). The chain's CDR3 is CASSLGQVEGYTF. For the CDR3, the DNA is TGTGCCAGCAGTCTCGGACAGGTCGAGGGCTACACCTTC.

In its sample, this clone was seen once. The gene calls are TRBV2 and TRBJ1-2, with 8 bases fitting TRBD1. The junction had 5 bases not matched to a gene; V was cut back by 1 base and J by 7 bases. Germline V gives CDR1 SNHLY, CDR2 FYNNEI. CDR3 length equals 14 residues. The CDR3 DNA sequence: TGTGCCAGCAGTGAAGGTCAGGGGGCGTTTGGCTACACCTTC. Translated, it gives CASSEGQGAFGYTF.

The CDR3 DNA is TGTGCCAGCAGCCCACCCGGGACAGGCGGCACAGATACGCAGTATTTT. This codes for CASSPPGTGGTDTQYF. V and J are TRBV7-8 and TRBJ2-3, with 8 bases that match TRBD1. The CDR3 runs 16 residues. Germline CDR1 reads SGHVS; CDR2 reads FQNEAQ. Trimming cost V 5 bases and J 1 base; bases outside gene matches: 8.